The 22 T cell receptor beta chains presented below share a single source sample, sequenced in a study of blood T cell repertoires in COVID-19. TCRdb keeps only in-frame clones here, not all; method: immunoSEQ multiplex PCR. The repertoire holds a few hundred thousand clones, with 80% to 90% as singletons. Sample: peripheral blood. All receptors come from a man younger than 30 who had recovered from COVID-19.

The chain employs TRBV9 and TRBJ1-2; D is possibly TRBD1 (6 bases). The germline V gene has CDR1 SGDLS and CDR2 YYNGEE. The CDR3 totals 16 residues. The V and J ends lost 0 bases and 2 bases respectively, with 14 bases between them. CDR3 sequence reads: CASSVDFRTANYGYTF. The CDR3 DNA sequence: TGTGCCAGCAGCGTAGATTTCCGGACAGCAAACTATGGCTACACCTTC.

This clone was observed a single time. This rearrangement joins TRBV27 to TRBJ1-1; D perhaps matches TRBD1 (5 bases). There are 16 residues in the CDR3. V lost 4 bases and J lost 2, with 17 bases in between. Germline V gene data show CDR1 as MNHEY and CDR2 as SMNVEV (reference sequence). The CDR3 loop reads CASSSDYWGSNTEAFF. CDR3 DNA: TGTGCCAGCAGTTCGGATTACTGGGGCAGCAACACTGAAGCTTTCTTT.

V is TRBV18 and J is TRBJ1-6; 7 bases match TRBD1. Germline lookup yields CDR1 KGHSH and CDR2 LQKENI. The CDR3 is made up of 15 amino acids. V lost 5 bases to trimming and J lost 7 bases; unmatched junction nucleotides: 8. The CDR3 DNA reads TGTGCCAGCTCAGGCGCCGGGACAGCCAATTCACCCCTCCACTTT. Its translation is CASSGAGTANSPLHF.

The chain uses TRBV27 and TRBJ2-2, with D perhaps matching TRBD2 (5 bases). Trimming cost V 5 bases and J 6 bases, with 10 bases left between them. This CDR3 is built from 13 residues. CDR1 is MNHEY, CDR2 SMNVEV, per germline (reference sequence). CDR3 amino acids: CASSETRAGELFF. In DNA form, the CDR3 reads TGTGCCAGCAGTGAGACGAGGGCCGGGGAGCTGTTTTTT.

The chain employs TRBV7-3 and TRBJ2-1, with 9 bases lining up with TRBD1. J lost 10 bases, V lost 1 base, and 14 bases had no gene match. Germline V gene lookup returns CDR1 SGHTA and CDR2 FQGTGA. CDR3 size: 17 residues. In DNA, the CDR3 is TGTGCCAGCAGCTTAAGGGCGGAGACAGGGGGGTCCGGCGAGCAGTTCTTC. This codes for CASSLRAETGGSGEQFF.

This chain uses TRBV7-3 with TRBJ2-1; D possibly corresponds to TRBD2 (5 bases). V was cut by 5 bases and J by 6 bases, with 11 bases left in between. Germline CDR1 reads SGHTA; CDR2 reads FQGTGA. There are 13 residues in the CDR3. The CDR3 DNA sequence: TGTGCCAGCAGCCCCCCGGACTCCAATGAGCAGTTCTTC. Amino acid sequence: CASSPPDSNEQFF. The whole variable domain, filled in from reference TRBV7-3 and TRBJ2-1, reads GAGVSQTPSNKVTEKGKYVELRCDPISGHTALYWYRQSLGQGPEFLIYFQGTGAADDSGLPNDRFFAVRPEGSVSTLKIQRTERGDSAVYLCASSPPDSNEQFFGPGTRLTVL.

This clone was seen only once. The chain couples TRBV5-1 to TRBJ1-1; 8 bases line up with TRBD1. With V trimmed by 4 bases and J by 6 bases, 14 bases remained unmatched. This CDR3 is built from 16 residues. Germline CDR1 and CDR2: SGHRS and YFSETQ. CDR3 loop: CASSHPERGQVAEAFF. The CDR3 DNA is TGCGCCAGCAGCCACCCGGAGCGGGGACAGGTGGCTGAAGCTTTCTTT.

The chain has TRBV5-4 and TRBJ2-7, with 13 bases identical to TRBD2. V was pared by 0 bases and J by 6 bases, with 6 bases of the junction left unmatched. There are 16 residues in the CDR3. Looked up from germline, CDR1 is SGHNT and CDR2 is YYREEE (reference sequence). In DNA, the CDR3 is TGTGCCAGCAGCTTGGCGACTAGCGGGGGGCCCAGCGAGCAGTACTTC. Translated: CASSLATSGGPSEQYF.

V is TRBV4-3 and J is TRBJ1-5; perhaps TRBD1 as D (5 bases). CDR1 and CDR2 (germline): LGHNA, YSLEER. This CDR3 has 13 amino acids. The V end was cut by 0 bases, the J end by 6 bases, with 6 bases between. CDR3 amino acids: CASSQDRGQPQHF. CDR3 coding DNA: TGCGCCAGCAGCCAAGATAGGGGTCAGCCCCAGCATTTT.

The chain has TRBV9 and TRBJ2-3; 12 bases match TRBD2. CDR1 and CDR2 from the germline V gene are SGDLS and YYNGEE. V lost 0 bases, J lost 6 bases, and 11 bases stayed unmatched. This CDR3 has 18 amino acids. The CDR3 loop reads CASSVALAGGRLSDTQYF. DNA of the CDR3: TGTGCCAGCAGCGTAGCCCTAGCGGGAGGGCGGTTGTCGGATACGCAGTATTTT.

The V and J genes are TRBV29-1 and TRBJ2-1; 14 bases map to TRBD2. The CDR3 has 15 amino acids. V was clipped by 6 bases and J by 6 bases; unmatched bases: 7. Per the germline V gene, CDR1 is SQVTM and CDR2 is ANQGSEA. The CDR3 DNA sequence: TGCAGCGTCGCCGGGACTAGCGGGAGTACCAATGAGCAGTTCTTC. Its translation: CSVAGTSGSTNEQFF.

The V call is TRBV6-6, the J call TRBJ1-4; D is unclear. CDR3 length: 11 residues. CDR1 MNHNY and CDR2 SVGAGI come from the germline V gene (reference sequence). V was shortened by 11 bases and J by 12 bases, with 16 bases between the two germline ends. The CDR3 DNA reads TGTGCCGTGCGGCCGAAGTCAGAACTGTTTTTT. Protein sequence: CAVRPKSELFF.

This chain links TRBV4-2 with TRBJ2-7; 11 bases match TRBD2. J was trimmed by 4 bases and V by 1 base; bases with no gene match: 12. This CDR3 contains 18 residues. The germline V gene has CDR1 LGHNA and CDR2 YNFKEQ. CDR3 sequence: CASSQADIAGGSGYEQYF. In DNA form, the CDR3 reads TGTGCCAGCAGCCAAGCCGACATAGCGGGGGGGTCCGGATACGAGCAGTACTTC.

The rearrangement links TRBV19 to TRBJ1-2; D is perhaps TRBD1 (6 bases). V was clipped by 3 bases and J by 7 bases, with 6 bases between them. The germline gives CDR1 LNHDA, CDR2 SQIVND (reference sequence). CDR3 length: 11 residues. The CDR3 here is CASSMGAGYTF. The CDR3 DNA reads TGTGCCAGTAGTATGGGGGCTGGCTACACCTTC.

In DNA, the CDR3 is TGCGCCAGCAGCCGAACAGGGGGCAATCAGCCCCAGCATTTT. It translates to CASSRTGGNQPQHF. The chain carries TRBV4-1 and TRBJ1-5; 7 positions agree with TRBD1. V lost 4 bases, J lost 2 bases, and 2 bases stayed unmatched. Germline V gives CDR1 MGHRA, CDR2 YSYEKL. CDR3 length equals 14 residues.

DNA for the CDR3: TGTGCCAGCTCACCACAGGACAGGGGGGGAAATTCACCCCTCCACTTT. It encodes CASSPQDRGGNSPLHF. The J gene is TRBJ1-6, the V gene TRBV18; 10 bases map to TRBD1. Germline V gene sequence: CDR1 KGHSH, CDR2 LQKENI. V shed 1 base, J shed 7 bases, and the junction held 4 bases outside the gene matches. The CDR3 is made up of 16 amino acids.

The chain links TRBV7-2 to TRBJ2-7; 7 nucleotides line up with TRBD2. V shed 3 bases, J shed 3 bases, and the junction held 2 bases outside the gene matches. The germline gives CDR1 SGHTA, CDR2 FQGNSA. The CDR3 extends over 13 amino acids. The CDR3: CASSFGGNYEQYF. The CDR3 bases are TGTGCCAGCAGCTTCGGGGGGAACTACGAGCAGTACTTC. The full variable domain, with the rest looked up from reference TRBV7-2 and TRBJ2-7, is GAGVSQSPSNKVTEKGKDVELRCDPISGHTALYWYRQSLGQGLEFLIYFQGNSAPDKSGLPSDRFSAERTGGSVSTLTIQRTQQEDSAVYLCASSFGGNYEQYFGPGTRLTVT.

This clone has only a few counts. The rearrangement joins TRBV7-9 to TRBJ2-7; D remains unclear. The V gene's germline CDR1 is SEHNR and CDR2 FQNEAQ (reference sequence). CDR3 length equals 12 residues. The V end was cut by 1 base, the J end by 3 bases, with 4 bases between. The CDR3 reads CASSLVVYEQYF. The DNA of the CDR3 is TGTGCCAGCAGCTTAGTAGTCTACGAGCAGTACTTC.

This chain uses TRBV2 with TRBJ2-7; D remains ambiguous. Per germline, CDR1 SNHLY and CDR2 FYNNEI. The CDR3 extends over 13 amino acids. V gave up 4 bases and J gave up 3 bases, with 10 bases separating them. CDR3 sequence: CASSVIGYYEQYF. CDR3 sequence (DNA): TGTGCCAGCAGTGTTATCGGGTACTACGAGCAGTACTTC.

The chain carries TRBV19 and TRBJ2-1; D gene uncertain. The CDR3 runs 16 residues. CDR1 LNHDA and CDR2 SQIVND come from the germline V gene (reference sequence). Trimming took 5 bases from V and 2 from J, leaving 16 bases between them. In nucleotides, the CDR3 is TGTGCCAGTAGTTCTCCCCTGCCTGAGGCCTACAATGAGCAGTTCTTC. Translation: CASSSPLPEAYNEQFF.

This chain joins TRBV3-1 (or the pseudogene TRBV3-2) and TRBJ2-7; 10 nucleotides match TRBD1. The germline V gene has CDR1 LGHDT and CDR2 YNNKEL (reference sequence). With V trimmed by 3 bases and J by 3 bases, 2 bases remained unmatched. The CDR3 has 14 amino acids. The CDR3 region is CASSQGQGLYEQYF. Written as DNA, the CDR3 is TGTGCCAGCAGCCAGGGACAGGGGCTCTACGAGCAGTACTTC.

This chain links TRBV7-9 with TRBJ2-2, with 8 bases aligning to TRBD1. This CDR3 comprises 14 residues. V lost 4 bases to trimming and J lost 10 bases; unmatched junction nucleotides: 8. From germline, CDR1 is SEHNR and CDR2 FQNEAQ (reference sequence). DNA for the CDR3: TGTGCCAGCAGCTCGACAGGGGCGAGGGAGGAGCTGTTTTTT. Translated: CASSSTGAREELFF.